The 9 T cell receptor beta chains below all came from one sample that was sequenced in a study of beta chain features in type 1 diabetes. Every bit of the isolated RNA underwent reverse transcription, so sequencing read expressed TCRB transcripts. Profiling relied on immunoSEQ multiplex PCR, and the TCRdb table lists in-frame clones only, not all of them. The table records approximately 110,000 clones, under 40% of them present only once. The sequencing sample was made of stem cell memory CD4+ T cells from blood. Receptors were obtained from a young woman in good health.

The genes are TRBV7-9 and TRBJ2-7, with 8 bases that match TRBD2. Germline assignment: CDR1 SEHNR and CDR2 FQNEAQ (reference sequence). Trimming at V came to 6 bases and at J to 0 bases, leaving 7 bases not matched to a gene. The CDR3 length is 15 residues. The CDR3: CASSLLAASSYEQYF. The CDR3 nucleotides are TGTGCCAGCAGTCTACTAGCGGCCAGCTCCTACGAGCAGTACTTC. Together with reference TRBV7-9 and TRBJ2-7, the CDR3 gives the full variable domain: DTGVSQNPRHKITKRGQNVTFRCDPISEHNRLYWYRQTLGQGPEFLTYFQNEAQLEKSRLLSDRFSAERPKGSFSTLEIQRTEQGDSAMYLCASSLLAASSYEQYFGPGTRLTVT.

The table lists this clone with many counts. The chain combines TRBV7-2 with TRBJ2-7; D gene uncertain. CDR1 and CDR2 from the germline V gene are SGHTA and FQGNSA. Trimming removed 2 bases at V and 3 bases at J, with 5 bases between. The CDR3 loop spans 12 amino acids. CDR3 sequence (DNA): TGTGCCAGCAGCTTATCCAGCTACGAGCAGTACTTC. As protein: CASSLSSYEQYF.

The chain is built from TRBV19 and TRBJ1-5; D not certain. V gave up 8 bases and J gave up 1 base, with 12 bases separating them. Germline-derived CDR1 and CDR2 are LNHDA and SQIVND (reference sequence). The CDR3 loop spans 14 amino acids. The CDR3 region is CASRSIRSNQPQHF. In DNA form, the CDR3 reads TGTGCCAGTCGGAGTATACGAAGCAATCAGCCCCAGCATTTT.

This clone was detected a few times. The genes are TRBV7-9 and TRBJ2-7; 7 bases map to TRBD1. Losses at the gene ends were 4 bases for V and 4 bases for J; bases not matched to a gene: 10. The CDR3 is made up of 15 amino acids. CDR1 SEHNR and CDR2 FQNEAQ come from the germline V gene (reference sequence). CDR3 nucleotide sequence: TGTGCCAGCAGCTCCAGACCGGGACAGTGGTACGAGCAGTACTTC. It specifies CASSSRPGQWYEQYF.

A few counts support this clone. The rearrangement links TRBV7-2 to TRBJ1-2; D unresolved. CDR1 and CDR2 (germline): SGHTA, FQGNSA. The CDR3 sequence is 13 residues long. Between the trimmed V and J ends, which lost 5 bases and 0 bases, there was a span of 7 bases. CDR3 sequence: CASSRGSNYGYTF. CDR3 sequence (DNA): TGTGCCAGCAGCCGGGGATCTAACTATGGCTACACCTTC.

This sequence joins TRBV9 and TRBJ2-7; 10 nucleotides align to TRBD2. The CDR3 totals 15 residues. Looked up from germline, CDR1 is SGDLS and CDR2 is YYNGEE. The V segment lost 0 bases and the J segment 5 bases; nucleotides outside the gene matches: 5. This CDR3 reads CASSVGLAGLHEQYF. The CDR3 bases are TGTGCCAGCAGCGTAGGACTAGCGGGTCTTCACGAGCAGTACTTC.

There are a few counts of this clone. The V and J genes are TRBV6-6 and TRBJ2-3; no clear D. CDR1 is MNHNY, CDR2 SVGAGI, per germline (reference sequence). Trimming took off 2 bases at V and 0 bases at J, with 3 bases between the two ends. The CDR3 length is 13 residues. The CDR3: CASSYASTDTQYF. CDR3 bases: TGTGCCAGCAGTTACGCGAGCACAGATACGCAGTATTTT.

The chain links TRBV5-1 to TRBJ1-5; 9 bases agree with TRBD1. Germline CDR1 and CDR2: SGHRS and YFSETQ. The CDR3 runs 16 residues. V dropped 7 bases and J dropped 2; count of bases not matched to a gene: 10. Written as DNA, the CDR3 is TGCGCCAGCCGACAGGGGGAGGGGTCGGGCAATCAGCCCCAGCATTTT. It is translated as CASRQGEGSGNQPQHF.

The chain is built from TRBV4-3 and TRBJ1-2, with 10 nucleotides matching TRBD1. Germline values: CDR1 LGHNA, CDR2 YSLEER. CDR3 size: 15 residues. V trimming: 4 bases; J trimming: 8 bases; junction bases outside the gene matches: 10. This chain's CDR3 is CASSPSPDRGQGYTF. The CDR3 region has the DNA TGCGCCAGCAGCCCGTCACCCGACAGGGGGCAGGGCTACACCTTC.